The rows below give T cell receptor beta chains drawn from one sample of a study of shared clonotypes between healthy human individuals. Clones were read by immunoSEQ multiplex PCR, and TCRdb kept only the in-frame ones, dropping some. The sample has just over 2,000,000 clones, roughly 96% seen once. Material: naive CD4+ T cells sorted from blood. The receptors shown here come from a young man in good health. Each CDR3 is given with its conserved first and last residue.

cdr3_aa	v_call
CASSQEDGNLYNEQFF	TRBV4-3
CASSVGVGSYEQYF	TRBV9
CASSADLFNTEAFF	TRBV9
CASSLEETQYF	TRBV18
CASSGTGANEKLFF	TRBV2
CASSLGAVPSYEQYF	TRBV7-2
CASSLTGLAGGHLNF	TRBV5-1
CASSKGQGAGGYTF	TRBV4-1
CASREAVGPQHF	TRBV6-1
CASSTRMEALTKQYF	TRBV19
CASTPSVYNSPLHF	TRBV6-1
CSVVYTEAFF	TRBV29-1
CASSKAGESNEQFF	TRBV10-1
CAWIRTRKDTGELFF	TRBV30
CASRPGGAPNYGYTF	TRBV27
CAWSRRGGRAGNEQFF	TRBV30
CASTAADSNNQPQHF	TRBV19
CASSTDRGSQPQHF	TRBV7-8
CASSLSSSPLHF	TRBV7-9
CSAEDYEQYF	TRBV20-1
CASSLAGTRSYEQYF	TRBV5-1
CASSLGGGKMGYNEQFF	TRBV7-9
CASSQENYRGRGGANVLTF	TRBV14
CASHGSAGEQYF	TRBV18
CASSVVAEYTDTQYF	TRBV9
CASSLATSGSYVGSDTQYF	TRBV5-1
CASSPPNRGKVSDYGYTF	TRBV18
CASSFGTPNTEAFF	TRBV21-1
CSVGTGGAFYGYTF	TRBV29-1
CASSEAGVRYEQYF	TRBV6-1
CASRLGGQETQYF	TRBV5-4
CASSNAGQLNTEAFF	TRBV10-2
CASSLARQRDRHGYTF	TRBV5-4
CASSRQFPNEQFF	TRBV7-9
CASSLVGTDEQFF	TRBV5-1
CASSVTGSYEQYF	TRBV25-1
CASSPGQGNTDTQYF	TRBV11-3